The TCR beta chain described here comes from a study of cytomegalovirus exposure and HLA in healthy donors. Study as a whole: From some 190 million T cells, an earlier analysis saw under 140 million unique TCR beta sequences.

Germline-derived CDR1 and CDR2 are SGHRS and YFSETQ. The CDR3 has 15 residues. With 4 bases removed from V and 0 bases from J, the gap between germline ends came to 11 bases. At sampling all donors were nominally healthy, likely with unrecorded immune exposures. This clone has only one observation. Amplification used 60 Vbeta primers and 13 Jbeta primers. Method: immunoSEQ multiplex PCR; TCRdb's copy keeps in-frame clones and lacks some. The data show about 130,000 clones, more than 70% seen once. Source material: PBMCs. This chain joins TRBV5-1 and TRBJ2-1; no clear D gene. The sequence was obtained from a young man in good health and CMV-seronegative. The CDR3: CASSQFHSSYNEQFF. For the CDR3, the DNA is TGCGCCAGCAGCCAATTCCATAGCTCCTACAATGAGCAGTTCTTC. Based on the CDR3 plus reference TRBV5-1 and TRBJ2-1, the full variable domain is KAGVTQTPRYLIKTRGQQVTLSCSPISGHRSVSWYQQTPGQGLQFLFEYFSETQRNKGNFPGRFSGRQFSNSRSEMNVSTLELGDSALYLCASSQFHSSYNEQFFGPGTRLTVL.